This T cell receptor beta chain was sequenced for a study of T cell repertoires in cytomegalovirus infection. As for the study in general: Recently identified HLA-C-restricted CMV epitopes were among the peptides used. Study findings and constraints: The ex vivo response was dominated by HLA-C-restricted CMV-specific TCR beta clonotypes.

MiXCR was run by TCRdb on the reads, yielding one entry per CDR3 protein. This table has 250,000 to 300,000 distinct CDR3 sequences, approximately 22% appearing once. Comments on this clonotype: What it binds is not known.

The receptor was isolated from a human donor in good health (CMV status not recorded). Some clones in this sample may be carry-over from other donors' samples. The starting material was cultured PBMCs, obtained from culture after CMV antigen stimulation.

This CDR3 reads CASSQGSAYNSPLHF. CDR3 in DNA: TGCGCCAGCAGCCAGGGCAGTGCTTATAATTCACCCCTCCACTTT. The rearrangement links TRBV4-3 to TRBJ1-6; D call uncertain. The CDR3 runs to 15 residues. The germline gives CDR1 LGHNA, CDR2 YSLEER. V was pared by 3 bases and J by 4 bases, with 10 bases between.